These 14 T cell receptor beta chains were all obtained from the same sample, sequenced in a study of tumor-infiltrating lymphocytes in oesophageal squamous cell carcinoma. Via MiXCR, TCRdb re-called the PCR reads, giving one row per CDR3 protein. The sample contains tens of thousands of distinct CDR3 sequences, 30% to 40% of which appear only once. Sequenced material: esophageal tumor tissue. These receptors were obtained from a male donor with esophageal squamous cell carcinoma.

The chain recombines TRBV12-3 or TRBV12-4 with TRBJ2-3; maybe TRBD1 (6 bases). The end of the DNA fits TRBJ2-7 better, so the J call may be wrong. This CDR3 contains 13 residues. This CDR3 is CASSIRDIHEQYF. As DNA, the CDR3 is TGTGCCAGCAGTATCCGGGACATCCACGAGCAGTACTTC.

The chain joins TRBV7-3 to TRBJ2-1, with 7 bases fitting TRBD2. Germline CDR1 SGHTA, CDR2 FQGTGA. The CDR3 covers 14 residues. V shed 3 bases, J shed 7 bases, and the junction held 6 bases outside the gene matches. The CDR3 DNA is TGTGCCAGCAGCTTCGGTGGCGGGGGTAATGAGCAGTTCTTC. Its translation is CASSFGGGGNEQFF.

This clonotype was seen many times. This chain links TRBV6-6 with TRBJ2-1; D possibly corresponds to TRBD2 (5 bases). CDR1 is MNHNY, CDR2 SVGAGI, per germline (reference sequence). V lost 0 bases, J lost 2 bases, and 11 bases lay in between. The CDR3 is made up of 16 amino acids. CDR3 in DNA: TGTGCCAGCAGTTACTCGACGGACTTGGCCTACAATGAGCAGTTCTTC. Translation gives CASSYSTDLAYNEQFF.

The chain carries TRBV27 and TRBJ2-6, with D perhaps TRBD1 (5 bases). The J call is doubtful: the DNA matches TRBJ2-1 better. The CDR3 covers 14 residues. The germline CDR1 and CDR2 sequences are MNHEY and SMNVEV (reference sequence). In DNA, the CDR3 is TGTGCCAGCAGCCTGCCTGGGGCAGCCTACGAGCAGTTCTTC. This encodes CASSLPGAAYEQFF.

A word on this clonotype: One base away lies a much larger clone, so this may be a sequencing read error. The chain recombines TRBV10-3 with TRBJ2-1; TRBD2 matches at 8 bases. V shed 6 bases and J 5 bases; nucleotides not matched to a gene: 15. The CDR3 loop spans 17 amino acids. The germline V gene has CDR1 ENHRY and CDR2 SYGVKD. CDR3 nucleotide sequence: TGTGCCATCAGACCGGGACTAGAGGGAGCCCTTGACAATGAGCAGTTCTTC. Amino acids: CAIRPGLEGALDNEQFF.

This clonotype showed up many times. The CDR3 is CATSDFGPSEQFF. In DNA, the CDR3 is TGTGCCACCAGTGATTTTGGTCCCAGTGAGCAGTTCTTC. The rearrangement uses TRBV24-1 and TRBJ2-1; no definite D call. This CDR3 comprises 13 residues. Trimming left V 1 base short and J 9 bases short, with 9 bases between. The germline V gene has CDR1 KGHDR and CDR2 SFDVKD.

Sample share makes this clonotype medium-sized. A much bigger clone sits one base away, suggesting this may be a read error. The CDR3 protein is CASSHPFHEQYF. The CDR3 bases are TGTGCCAGCTCTCACCCATTTCATGAGCAGTACTTC. The chain carries TRBV7-2 and TRBJ2-7; D uncertain. This CDR3 is 12 amino acids long. The V end lost 8 bases, the J end lost 7 bases, and 15 bases lay between the germline ends. Germline V CDR1 and CDR2: SGHTA, FQGNSA.

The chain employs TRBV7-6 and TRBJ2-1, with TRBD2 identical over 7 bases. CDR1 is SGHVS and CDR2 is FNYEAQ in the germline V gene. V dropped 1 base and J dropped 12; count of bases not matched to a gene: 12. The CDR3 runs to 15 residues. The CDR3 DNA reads TGTGCCAGCAGCTTAGGAGCGGGGTTCACAGATCCGCAGTTCTTC. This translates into CASSLGAGFTDPQFF.

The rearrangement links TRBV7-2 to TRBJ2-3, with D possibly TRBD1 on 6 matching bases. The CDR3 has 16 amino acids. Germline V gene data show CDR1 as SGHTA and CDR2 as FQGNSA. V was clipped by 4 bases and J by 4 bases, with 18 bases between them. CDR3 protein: CASSWKQGFLPDTQYF. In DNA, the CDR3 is TGTGCCAGCAGCTGGAAACAGGGTTTTCTCCCAGATACGCAGTATTTT. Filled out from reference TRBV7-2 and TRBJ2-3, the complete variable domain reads GAGVSQSPSNKVTEKGKDVELRCDPISGHTALYWYRQSLGQGLEFLIYFQGNSAPDKSGLPSDRFSAERTGGSVSTLTIQRTQQEDSAVYLCASSWKQGFLPDTQYFGPGTRLTVL.

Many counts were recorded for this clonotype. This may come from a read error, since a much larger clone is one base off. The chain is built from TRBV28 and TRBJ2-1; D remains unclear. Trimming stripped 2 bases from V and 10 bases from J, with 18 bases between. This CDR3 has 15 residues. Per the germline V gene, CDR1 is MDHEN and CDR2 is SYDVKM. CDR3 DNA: TGTGCCAGCAGTTTAAGCCAGGCGCTCTCCTACGAGCAGTTCTTC. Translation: CASSLSQALSYEQFF.

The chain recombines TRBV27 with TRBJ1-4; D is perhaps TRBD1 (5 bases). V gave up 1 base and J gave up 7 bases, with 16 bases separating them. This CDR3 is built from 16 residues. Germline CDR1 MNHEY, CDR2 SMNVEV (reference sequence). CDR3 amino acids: CASSLWDPGGGEKLFF. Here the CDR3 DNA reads TGTGCCAGCAGTTTATGGGACCCGGGCGGGGGTGAAAAACTGTTTTTT. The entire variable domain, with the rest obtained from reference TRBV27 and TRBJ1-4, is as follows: EAQVTQNPRYLITVTGKKLTVTCSQNMNHEYMSWYRQDPGLGLRQIYYSMNVEVTDKGDVPEGYKVSRKEKRNFPLILESPSPNQTSLYFCASSLWDPGGGEKLFFGSGTQLSVL.

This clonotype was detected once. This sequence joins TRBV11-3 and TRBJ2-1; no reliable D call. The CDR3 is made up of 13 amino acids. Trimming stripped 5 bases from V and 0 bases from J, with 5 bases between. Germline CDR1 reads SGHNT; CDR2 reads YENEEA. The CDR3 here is CASSAGSYNEQFF. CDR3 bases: TGTGCCAGCAGCGCCGGCTCCTACAATGAGCAGTTCTTC. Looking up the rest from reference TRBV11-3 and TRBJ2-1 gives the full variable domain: EAGVVQSPRYKIIEKKQPVAFWCNPISGHNTLYWYLQNLGQGPELLIRYENEEAVDDSQLPKDRFSAERLKGVDSTLKIQPAELGDSAVYLCASSAGSYNEQFFGPGTRLTVL.

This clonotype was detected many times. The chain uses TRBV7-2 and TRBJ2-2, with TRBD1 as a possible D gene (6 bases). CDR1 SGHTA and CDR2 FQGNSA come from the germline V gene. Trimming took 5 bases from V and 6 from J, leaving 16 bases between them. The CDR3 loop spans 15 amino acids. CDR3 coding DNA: TGTGCCAGCAGCATGTTCCCCAGGGGTCCCGGGGAGCTGTTTTTT. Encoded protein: CASSMFPRGPGELFF.

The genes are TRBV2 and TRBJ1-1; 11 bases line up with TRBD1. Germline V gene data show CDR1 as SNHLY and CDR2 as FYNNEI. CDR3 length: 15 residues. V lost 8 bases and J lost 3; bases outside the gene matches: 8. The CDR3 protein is CASRTGTGGDTEAFF. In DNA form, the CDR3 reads TGTGCCAGCCGAACCGGGACAGGGGGTGACACTGAAGCTTTCTTT.